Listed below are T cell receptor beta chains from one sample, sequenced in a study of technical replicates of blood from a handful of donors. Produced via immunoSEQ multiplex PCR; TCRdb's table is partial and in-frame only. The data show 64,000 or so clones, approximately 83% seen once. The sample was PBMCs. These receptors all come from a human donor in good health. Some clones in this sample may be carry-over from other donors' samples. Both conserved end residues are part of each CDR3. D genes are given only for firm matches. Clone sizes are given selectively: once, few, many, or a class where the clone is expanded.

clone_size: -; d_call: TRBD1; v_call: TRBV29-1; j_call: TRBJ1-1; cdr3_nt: TGCAGCGGGGCCGGGCCGGGACAGGGAGGTAATGAAGCTTTCTTT; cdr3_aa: CSGAGPGQGGNEAFF
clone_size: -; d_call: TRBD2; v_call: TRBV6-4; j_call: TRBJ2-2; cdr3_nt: TGTGCCAGCAGTGACTCGGGGGGGGCGAACACCGGGGAGCTGTTTTTT; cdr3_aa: CASSDSGGANTGELFF
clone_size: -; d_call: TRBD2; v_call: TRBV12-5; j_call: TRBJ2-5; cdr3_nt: TGTGCTAGTGGTCCCCCTTGGGGGACTAGCGGGAGTGAGACCCAGTACTTC; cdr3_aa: CASGPPWGTSGSETQYF
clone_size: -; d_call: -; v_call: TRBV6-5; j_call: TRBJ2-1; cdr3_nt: TGTGCCAGCAGTTTTCGGGCCCCGGGGAACAATGAGCAGTTCTTC; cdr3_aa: CASSFRAPGNNEQFF
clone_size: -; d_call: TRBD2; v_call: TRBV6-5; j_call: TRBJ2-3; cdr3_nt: TGTGCCAGCAGTTATAGGGCGGGGGGTACAGATACGCAGTATTTT; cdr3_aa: CASSYRAGGTDTQYF
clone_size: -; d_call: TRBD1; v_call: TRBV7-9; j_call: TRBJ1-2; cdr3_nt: TGTGCCAGCAGCAGGACAGGGCTCGGCGGCTACACCTTC; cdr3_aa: CASSRTGLGGYTF
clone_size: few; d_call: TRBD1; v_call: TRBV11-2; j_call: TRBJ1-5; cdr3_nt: TGTGCCAGCAGCTTAGCGGGACAGGGGGGACGGCAGCCCCAGCATTTT; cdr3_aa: CASSLAGQGGRQPQHF
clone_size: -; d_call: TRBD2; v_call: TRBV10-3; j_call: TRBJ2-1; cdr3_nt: TGTGCCATCAGTGAGTCCCTTATCGGGGGAGGGACTGAGCAGTTCTTC; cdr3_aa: CAISESLIGGGTEQFF
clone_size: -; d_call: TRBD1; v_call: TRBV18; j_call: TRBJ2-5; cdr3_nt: TGTGCCAGCTCACCCGGACAGGGCCTTTTCATCGAGACCCAGTACTTC; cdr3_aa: CASSPGQGLFIETQYF
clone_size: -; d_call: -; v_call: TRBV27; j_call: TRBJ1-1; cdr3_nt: TGTGCCAGCAGTTCACCAAGTAGTACCCCGAACACTGAAGCTTTCTTT; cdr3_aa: CASSSPSSTPNTEAFF
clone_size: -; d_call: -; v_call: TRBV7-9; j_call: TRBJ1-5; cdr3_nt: TGTGCCAGCAGGGCGGGGCATCAGCCCCAGCATTTT; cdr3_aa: CASRAGHQPQHF
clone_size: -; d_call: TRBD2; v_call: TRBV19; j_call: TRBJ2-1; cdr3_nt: TGTGCCAGTAGTATCCGTTCTAGCGGGAGGGGCGATGAGCAGTTCTTC; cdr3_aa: CASSIRSSGRGDEQFF
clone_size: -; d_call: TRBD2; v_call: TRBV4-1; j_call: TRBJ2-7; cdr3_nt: TGCGCCAGCAGCCGTGGGGGACTAGGAGACTACGAGCAGTACTTC; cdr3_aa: CASSRGGLGDYEQYF
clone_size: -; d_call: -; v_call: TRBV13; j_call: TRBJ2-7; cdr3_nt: TGTGCCAGCAGCTTATACAGGGCGAACGAGCAGTACTTC; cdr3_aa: CASSLYRANEQYF
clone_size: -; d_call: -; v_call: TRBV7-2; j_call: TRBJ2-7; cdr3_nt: TGTGCCAGCAGGCCATCCGGGGTGGGGGGATACGAGCAGTACTTC; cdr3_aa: CASRPSGVGGYEQYF
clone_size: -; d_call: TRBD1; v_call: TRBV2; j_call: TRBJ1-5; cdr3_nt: TGTGCCAGCAGTGATACAGGGGGGAATCAGCCCCAGCATTTT; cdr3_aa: CASSDTGGNQPQHF
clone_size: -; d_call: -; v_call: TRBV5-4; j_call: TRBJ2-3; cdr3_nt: TGTGCCAGCAGCTACACGGGACTTGTTCGGGGAGATACGCAGTATTTT; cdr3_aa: CASSYTGLVRGDTQYF
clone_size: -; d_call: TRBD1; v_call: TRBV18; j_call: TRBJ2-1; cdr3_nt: TGTGCCAGCTCACCCGGACAGGGCAGGGAGCAGTTCTTC; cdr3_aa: CASSPGQGREQFF
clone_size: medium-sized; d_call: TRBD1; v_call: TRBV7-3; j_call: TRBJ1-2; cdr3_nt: TGTGCCAGCAGCTCGACAGGGTCCCCGTATGGCTACACCTTC; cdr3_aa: CASSSTGSPYGYTF
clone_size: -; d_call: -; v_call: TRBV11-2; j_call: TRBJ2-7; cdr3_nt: TGTGCCAGCAGCGCTGAGGGGGGGCCGACCTACGAGCAGTACTTC; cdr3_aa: CASSAEGGPTYEQYF
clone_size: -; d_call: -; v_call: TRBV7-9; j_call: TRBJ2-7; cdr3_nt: TGTGCCAGCAGCCTAGCAGAGGGTAGGTACGAGCAGTACTTC; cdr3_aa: CASSLAEGRYEQYF
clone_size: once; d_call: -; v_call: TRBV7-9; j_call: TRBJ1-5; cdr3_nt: TGTGCCAGCAGCTTAGAAATCTCAGGGCAGCCCCAGCATTTT; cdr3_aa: CASSLEISGQPQHF